Below, one T cell receptor (beta chain) is given with its context. Per the original methods: Quantification of nucleated cells was approximated via reference gene primer amplification. Only in-frame clones appear in the TCRdb table, and some are missing; sequencing was by immunoSEQ multiplex PCR. The DNA was the basis for D and trimming; V, J and clone size are from that table. In the table there are 290,000 or so clones, around nine tenths of which are singletons. The sample belongs to a study of blood T cell repertoires in COVID-19. Across the whole study: Sources were T cells, B-cell-depleted T cells, or PBMCs; the material itself was cDNA or gDNA.

Germline values: CDR1 SEHNR, CDR2 FQNEAQ (reference sequence). The CDR3 loop spans 13 amino acids. V shed 6 bases, J shed 6 bases, and the junction held 6 bases outside the gene matches. Individuals drawn from around 24 US areas were about 18 to 95 years old. The chain employs TRBV7-9 and TRBJ2-5, with 8 nucleotides matching TRBD2. The sequenced sample consisted of PBMCs or T cells enriched from blood (not recorded which). The sequence was collected from a woman aged 18-29 years who had recovered from COVID-19. CDR3 residues: CASSPGGAQTQYF. The CDR3 bases are TGTGCCAGCAGTCCGGGGGGGGCCCAGACCCAGTACTTC.